The 7 T cell receptor beta chains reported below all come from one sample, sequenced in a study of CD8 T cells in ankylosing spondylitis. TCRdb called the 5' RACE reads again in MiXCR, with one record for every CDR3 protein. Of approximately 520,000 distinct CDR3 sequences listed, 5.3% were seen once; the top ten hold under 4.5%. Notes on the study in general: Typical of ankylosing spondylitis blood, it appeared, was a TCR beta motif of under 10 highly homologous variants.

No antigen has been assigned to these receptors. The sequencing input was blood, either unsorted or a sorted T cell fraction (not recorded which). The receptors were sampled from a male donor with ankylosing spondylitis.

This clonotype was recorded many times. The rearrangement uses TRBV5-1 and TRBJ2-7; D is unresolved. Germline loops: CDR1 SGHRS, CDR2 YFSETQ. The CDR3 consists of 17 residues. V was trimmed by 4 bases and J by 2 bases, leaving 22 bases between them. Written as DNA, the CDR3 is TGCGCCAGCAGCCCAAACCCCGCAGGTGCCCCAACCTACGAGCAGTACTTC. Protein: CASSPNPAGAPTYEQYF.

In its sample, this clonotype was seen many times. The rearrangement joins TRBV4-3 to TRBJ2-2, with a possible D match to TRBD1 (5 bases). The ends were cut back, 2 bases at V and 4 bases at J, with 14 bases in the middle. There are 16 residues in the CDR3. The germline V gene encodes CDR1 LGHNA and CDR2 YSLEER. CDR3 residues: CASSQRKGQGTGELFF. The CDR3 DNA reads TGCGCCAGCAGCCAACGTAAGGGTCAGGGCACCGGGGAGCTGTTTTTT.

This clonotype was counted between two and nine times. The chain has TRBV7-9 and TRBJ2-7, with 7 bases lining up with TRBD1. Germline-derived CDR1 and CDR2 are SEHNR and FQNEAQ (reference sequence). After removal of 5 bases from V and 2 bases from J, the junction contained 12 bases not matched to a gene. This CDR3 comprises 16 residues. The CDR3 DNA reads as TGTGCCAGCAGCCCCCCGACAGGGTCGAATCCCTACGAGCAGTACTTC. Amino acid sequence: CASSPPTGSNPYEQYF. Combining the CDR3 with reference TRBV7-9 and TRBJ2-7 gives the whole variable domain DTGVSQNPRHKITKRGQNVTFRCDPISEHNRLYWYRQTLGQGPEFLTYFQNEAQLEKSRLLSDRFSAERPKGSFSTLEIQRTEQGDSAMYLCASSPPTGSNPYEQYFGPGTRLTVT.

This clonotype was recorded at least ten times. The rearrangement uses TRBV4-1 and TRBJ2-2; either TRBD1 or TRBD2 may fit D (5 bases each). Germline V lookup: CDR1 MGHRA, CDR2 YSYEKL. CDR3 size: 14 residues. Between the trimmed V and J ends, which lost 0 bases and 6 bases, there was a span of 8 bases. The CDR3 coding sequence is TGCGCCAGCAGCCAAGACGGGACGGCCGGGGAGCTGTTTTTT. This sequence encodes CASSQDGTAGELFF.

This clonotype was picked up many times. The gene calls are TRBV29-1 and TRBJ2-7; D gene uncertain. V gave up 6 bases and J gave up 1 base, with 13 bases separating them. Germline CDR1 SQVTM, CDR2 ANQGSEA. CDR3 length equals 13 residues. The CDR3 reads CSVRSGESYEQYF. CDR3 DNA: TGCAGCGTCCGGTCCGGAGAATCCTACGAGCAGTACTTC.

This clonotype was seen repeatedly, ten times or more. The CDR3 nucleotides read TGCAGCGTCCTGGACCACGGTTGGACTGAAGCTTTCTTT. Translating gives CSVLDHGWTEAFF. The genes are TRBV29-1 and TRBJ1-1, with D hard to call. Trimming cost V 6 bases and J 5 bases, with 16 bases left between them. This CDR3 spans 13 amino acids. The V gene's germline CDR1 is SQVTM and CDR2 ANQGSEA.

This clonotype has at least ten counts. The V call is TRBV6-5, the J call TRBJ2-7, with D maybe TRBD1 (5 bases). Germline V lookup: CDR1 MNHEY, CDR2 SVGAGI. The CDR3 is made up of 16 amino acids. The ends were cut back, 1 base at V and 0 bases at J, with 13 bases in the middle. Written as DNA, the CDR3 is TGTGCCAGCAGTTACTTGGACAAATCCCCCTCCTACGAGCAGTACTTC. Encoded protein: CASSYLDKSPSYEQYF.